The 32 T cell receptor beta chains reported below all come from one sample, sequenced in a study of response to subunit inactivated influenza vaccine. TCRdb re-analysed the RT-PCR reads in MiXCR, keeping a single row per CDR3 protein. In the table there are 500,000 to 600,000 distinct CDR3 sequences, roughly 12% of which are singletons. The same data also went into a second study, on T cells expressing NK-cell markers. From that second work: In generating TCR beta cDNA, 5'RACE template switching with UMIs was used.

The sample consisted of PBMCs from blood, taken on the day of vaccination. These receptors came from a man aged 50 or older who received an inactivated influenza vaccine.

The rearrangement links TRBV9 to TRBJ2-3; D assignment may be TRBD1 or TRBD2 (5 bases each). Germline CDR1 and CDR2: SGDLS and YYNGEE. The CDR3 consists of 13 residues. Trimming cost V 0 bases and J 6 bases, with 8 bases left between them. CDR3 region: CASSVVWGDTQYF. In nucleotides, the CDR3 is TGTGCCAGCAGCGTAGTTTGGGGGGATACGCAGTATTTT.

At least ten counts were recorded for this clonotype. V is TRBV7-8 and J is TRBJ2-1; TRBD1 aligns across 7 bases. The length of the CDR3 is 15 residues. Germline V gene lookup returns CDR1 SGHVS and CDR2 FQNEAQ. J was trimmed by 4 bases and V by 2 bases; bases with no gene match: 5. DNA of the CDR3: TGTGCCAGCAGCTTAAGGGGACAGCCTTACAATGAGCAGTTCTTC. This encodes CASSLRGQPYNEQFF.

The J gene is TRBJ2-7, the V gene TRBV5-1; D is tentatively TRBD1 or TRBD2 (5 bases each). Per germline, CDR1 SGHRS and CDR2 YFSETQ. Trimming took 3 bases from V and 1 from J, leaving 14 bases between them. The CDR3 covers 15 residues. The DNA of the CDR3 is TGCGCCAGCAGCTGGGGACCCGGAGAATCCTACGAGCAGTACTTC. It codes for CASSWGPGESYEQYF.

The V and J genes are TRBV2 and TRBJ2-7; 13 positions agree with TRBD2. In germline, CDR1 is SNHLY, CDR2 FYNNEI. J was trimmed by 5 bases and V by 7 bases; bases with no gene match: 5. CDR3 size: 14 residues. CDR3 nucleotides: TGTGCCAGCACTAGGACTAGCGGGAGCAACGAGCAGTACTTC. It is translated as CASTRTSGSNEQYF. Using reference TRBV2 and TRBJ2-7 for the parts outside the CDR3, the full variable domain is EPEVTQTPSHQVTQMGQEVILRCVPISNHLYFYWYRQILGQKVEFLVSFYNNEISEKSEIFDDQFSVERPDGSNFTLKIRSTKLEDSAMYFCASTRTSGSNEQYFGPGTRLTVT.

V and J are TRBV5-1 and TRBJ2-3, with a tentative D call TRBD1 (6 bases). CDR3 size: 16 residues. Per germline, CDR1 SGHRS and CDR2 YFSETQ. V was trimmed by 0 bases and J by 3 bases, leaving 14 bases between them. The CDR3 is CASSLAGQSWTDTQYF. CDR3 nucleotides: TGCGCCAGCAGCTTGGCCGGACAGTCTTGGACAGATACGCAGTATTTT.

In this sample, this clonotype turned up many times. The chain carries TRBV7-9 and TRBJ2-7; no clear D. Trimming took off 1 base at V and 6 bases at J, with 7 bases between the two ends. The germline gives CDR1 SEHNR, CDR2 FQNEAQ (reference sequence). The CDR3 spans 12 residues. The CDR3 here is CASSLGLVEQYF. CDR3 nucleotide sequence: TGTGCCAGCAGCTTAGGGCTCGTCGAGCAGTACTTC.

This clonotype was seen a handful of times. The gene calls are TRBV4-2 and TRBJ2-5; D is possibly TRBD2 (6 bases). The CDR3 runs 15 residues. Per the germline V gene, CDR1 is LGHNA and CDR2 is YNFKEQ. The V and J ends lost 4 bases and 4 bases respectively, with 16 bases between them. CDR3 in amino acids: CASSPQFGSTETQYF. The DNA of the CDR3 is TGTGCCAGCAGCCCGCAGTTCGGGAGCACAGAGACCCAGTACTTC.

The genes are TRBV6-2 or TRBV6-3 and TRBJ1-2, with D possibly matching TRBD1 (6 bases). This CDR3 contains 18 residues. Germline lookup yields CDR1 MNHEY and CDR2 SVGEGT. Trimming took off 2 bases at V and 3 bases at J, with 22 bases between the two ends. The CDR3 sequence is CASSYPNQYREDDYGYTF. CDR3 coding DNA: TGTGCCAGCAGTTACCCCAACCAATACAGGGAAGATGACTATGGCTACACCTTC.

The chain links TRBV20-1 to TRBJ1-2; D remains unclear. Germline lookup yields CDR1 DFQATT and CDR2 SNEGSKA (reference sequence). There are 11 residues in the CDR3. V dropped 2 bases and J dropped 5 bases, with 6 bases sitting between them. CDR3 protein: CSARRNYGYTF. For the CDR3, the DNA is TGCAGTGCTAGACGGAATTATGGCTACACCTTC.

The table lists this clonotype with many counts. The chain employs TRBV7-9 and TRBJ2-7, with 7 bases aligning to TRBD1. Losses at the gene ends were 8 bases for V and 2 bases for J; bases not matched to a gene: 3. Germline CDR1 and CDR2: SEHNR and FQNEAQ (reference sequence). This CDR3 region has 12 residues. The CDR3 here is CASGTATYEQYF. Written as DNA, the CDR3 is TGTGCCAGCGGGACAGCCACCTACGAGCAGTACTTC.

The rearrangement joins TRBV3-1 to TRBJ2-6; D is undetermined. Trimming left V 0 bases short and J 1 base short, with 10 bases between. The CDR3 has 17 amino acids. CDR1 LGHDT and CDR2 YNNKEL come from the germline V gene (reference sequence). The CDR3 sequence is CASSQDLIISGANVLTF. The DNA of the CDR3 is TGTGCCAGCAGCCAAGATCTAATAATATCTGGGGCCAACGTCCTGACTTTC.

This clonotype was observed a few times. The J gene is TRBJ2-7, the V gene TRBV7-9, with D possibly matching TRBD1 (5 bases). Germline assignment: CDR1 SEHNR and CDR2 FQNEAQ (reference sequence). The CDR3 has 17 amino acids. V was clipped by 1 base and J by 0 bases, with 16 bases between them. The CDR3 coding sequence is TGTGCCAGCAGCTTAGAGTCTAGGCTAGACAGCTCCTACGAGCAGTACTTC. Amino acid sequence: CASSLESRLDSSYEQYF.

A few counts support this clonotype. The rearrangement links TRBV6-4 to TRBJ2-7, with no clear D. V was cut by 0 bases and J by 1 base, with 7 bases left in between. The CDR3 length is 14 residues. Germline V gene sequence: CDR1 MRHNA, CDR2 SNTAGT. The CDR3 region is CASSDSVASYEQYF. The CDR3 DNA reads TGTGCCAGCAGTGACTCGGTCGCTTCCTACGAGCAGTACTTC.

CDR3 in amino acids: CASSLVSVAGARGSKNIQYF. The CDR3 coding sequence is TGTGCCAGCAGCTTAGTGTCGGTAGCGGGGGCGCGAGGTTCCAAAAACATTCAGTACTTC. The chain carries TRBV7-8 and TRBJ2-4; 9 nucleotides align to TRBD2. The CDR3 sequence is 20 residues long. The germline CDR1 and CDR2 sequences are SGHVS and FQNEAQ. The J segment lost 2 bases and the V segment lost 1 base, leaving 15 bases of the junction unmatched. Combining the CDR3 with reference TRBV7-8 and TRBJ2-4 gives the whole variable domain GAGVSQSPRYKVAKRGQDVALRCDPISGHVSLFWYQQALGQGPEFLTYFQNEAQLDKSGLPSDRFFAERPEGSVSTLKIQRTQQEDSAVYLCASSLVSVAGARGSKNIQYFGAGTRLSVL.

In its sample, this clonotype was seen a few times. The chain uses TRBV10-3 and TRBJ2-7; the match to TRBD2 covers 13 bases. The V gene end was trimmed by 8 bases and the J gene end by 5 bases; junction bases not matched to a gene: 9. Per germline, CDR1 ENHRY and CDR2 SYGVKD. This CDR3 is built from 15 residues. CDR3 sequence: CAIGGRLAGGDEQYF. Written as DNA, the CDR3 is TGTGCCATCGGGGGGCGACTAGCGGGAGGAGACGAGCAGTACTTC.

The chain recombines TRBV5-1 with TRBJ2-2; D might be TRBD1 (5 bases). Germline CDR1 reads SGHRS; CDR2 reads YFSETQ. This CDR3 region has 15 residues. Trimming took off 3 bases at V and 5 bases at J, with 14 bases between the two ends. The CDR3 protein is CASSSEGAGTGELFF. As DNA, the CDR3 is TGCGCCAGCAGCTCGGAAGGCGCAGGGACCGGGGAGCTGTTTTTT.

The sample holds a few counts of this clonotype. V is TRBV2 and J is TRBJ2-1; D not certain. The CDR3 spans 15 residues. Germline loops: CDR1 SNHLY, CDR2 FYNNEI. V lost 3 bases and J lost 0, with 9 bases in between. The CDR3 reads CASSDGHDSYNEQFF. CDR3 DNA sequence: TGTGCCAGCAGTGATGGGCACGACTCCTACAATGAGCAGTTCTTC.

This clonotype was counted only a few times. The CDR3 DNA follows: TGTGCCAGCGGACCATGTGGGGGGGCGGGTGGCTACACCTTC. Translating gives CASGPCGGAGGYTF. The genes are TRBV21-1 and TRBJ1-2; the D call in the table, TRBD1, was not verified against the DNA. TRBV21-1 is flagged as a pseudogene. This CDR3 has 14 residues.

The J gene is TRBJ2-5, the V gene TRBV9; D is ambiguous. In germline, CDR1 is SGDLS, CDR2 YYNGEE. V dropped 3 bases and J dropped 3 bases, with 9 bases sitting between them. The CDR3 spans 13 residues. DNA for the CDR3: TGTGCCAGCAGCGATGCTCTCGAAGAGACCCAGTACTTC. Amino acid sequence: CASSDALEETQYF.

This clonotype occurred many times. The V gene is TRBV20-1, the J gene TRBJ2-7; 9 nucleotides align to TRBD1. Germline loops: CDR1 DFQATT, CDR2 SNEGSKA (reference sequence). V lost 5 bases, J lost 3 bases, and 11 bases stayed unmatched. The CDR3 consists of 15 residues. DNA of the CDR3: TGCAGTGCTCCACGTCGGGGACAGGGAATCTACGAGCAGTACTTC. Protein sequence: CSAPRRGQGIYEQYF.

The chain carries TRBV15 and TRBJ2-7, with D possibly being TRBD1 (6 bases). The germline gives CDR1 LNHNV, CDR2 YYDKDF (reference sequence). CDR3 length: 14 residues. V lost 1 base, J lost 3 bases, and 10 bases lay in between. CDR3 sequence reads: CATSRAGQFYEQYF. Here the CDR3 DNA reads TGTGCCACCAGCAGAGCCGGACAGTTCTACGAGCAGTACTTC.

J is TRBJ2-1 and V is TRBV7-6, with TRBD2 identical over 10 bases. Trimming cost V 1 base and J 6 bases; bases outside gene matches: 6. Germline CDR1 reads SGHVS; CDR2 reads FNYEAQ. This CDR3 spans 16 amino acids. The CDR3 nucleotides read TGTGCCAGCAGCTTAGGGGCTAGCGGGAGAATCAATGAGCAGTTCTTC. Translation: CASSLGASGRINEQFF.

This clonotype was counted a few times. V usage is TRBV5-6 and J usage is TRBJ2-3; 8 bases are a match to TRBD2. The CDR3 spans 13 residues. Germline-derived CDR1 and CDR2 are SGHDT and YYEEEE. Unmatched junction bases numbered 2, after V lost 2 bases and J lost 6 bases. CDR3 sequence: CASSLPGGDTQYF. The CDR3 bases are TGTGCCAGCAGCTTACCGGGAGGGGATACGCAGTATTTT.

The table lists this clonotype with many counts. The CDR3, as DNA: TGTGCCAGCAGTTTAGGGACAGGGGGCATGTGGGGCACTGAAGCTTTCTTT. This translates into CASSLGTGGMWGTEAFF. The chain couples TRBV28 to TRBJ1-1, with 12 bases that match TRBD1. After removal of 2 bases from V and 4 bases from J, the junction contained 8 bases not matched to a gene. The CDR3 sequence is 17 residues long. CDR1 MDHEN and CDR2 SYDVKM come from the germline V gene.

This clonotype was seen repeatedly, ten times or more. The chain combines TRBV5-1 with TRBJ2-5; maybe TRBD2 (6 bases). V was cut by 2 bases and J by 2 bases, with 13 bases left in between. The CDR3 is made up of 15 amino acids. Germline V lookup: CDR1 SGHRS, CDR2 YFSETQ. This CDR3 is CASSFNSGIQETQYF. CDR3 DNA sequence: TGCGCCAGCAGCTTTAATAGCGGAATACAAGAGACCCAGTACTTC.

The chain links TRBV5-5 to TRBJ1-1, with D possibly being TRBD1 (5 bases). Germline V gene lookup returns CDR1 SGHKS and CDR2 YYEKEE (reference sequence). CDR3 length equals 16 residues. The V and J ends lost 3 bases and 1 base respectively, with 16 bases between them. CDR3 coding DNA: TGTGCCAGCAGCTGGGGCCCCCGGGTAGCGAACACTGAAGCTTTCTTT. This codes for CASSWGPRVANTEAFF. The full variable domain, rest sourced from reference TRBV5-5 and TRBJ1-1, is DAGVTQSPTHLIKTRGQQVTLRCSPISGHKSVSWYQQVLGQGPQFIFQYYEKEERGRGNFPDRFSARQFPNYSSELNVNALLLGDSALYLCASSWGPRVANTEAFFGQGTRLTVV.

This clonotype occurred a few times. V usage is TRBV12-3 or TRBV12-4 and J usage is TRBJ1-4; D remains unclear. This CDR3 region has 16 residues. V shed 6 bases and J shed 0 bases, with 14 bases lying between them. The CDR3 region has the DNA TGTGCCAGCAGCATGTCGGGCCCGCCAACTAATGAAAAACTGTTTTTT. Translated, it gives CASSMSGPPTNEKLFF.

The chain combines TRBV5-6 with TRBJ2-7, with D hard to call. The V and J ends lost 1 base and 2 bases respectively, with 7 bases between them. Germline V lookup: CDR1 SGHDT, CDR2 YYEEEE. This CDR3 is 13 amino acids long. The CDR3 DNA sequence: TGTGCCAGCAGCTTGATGGGGACCTACGAGCAGTACTTC. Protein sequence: CASSLMGTYEQYF.

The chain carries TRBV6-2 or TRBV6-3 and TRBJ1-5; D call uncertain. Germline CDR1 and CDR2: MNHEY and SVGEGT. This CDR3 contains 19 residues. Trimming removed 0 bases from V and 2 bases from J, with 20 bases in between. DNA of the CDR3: TGTGCCAGCAGTTACTCGTTTCAGAGTGATTGGTTCGGCAATCAGCCCCAGCATTTT. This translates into CASSYSFQSDWFGNQPQHF.

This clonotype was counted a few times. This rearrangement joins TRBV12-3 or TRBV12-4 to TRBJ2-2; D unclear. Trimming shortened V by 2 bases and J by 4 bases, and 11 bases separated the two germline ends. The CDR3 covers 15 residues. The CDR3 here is CASSLRRVSTGELFF. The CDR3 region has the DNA TGTGCCAGCAGTTTAAGAAGGGTTAGCACCGGGGAGCTGTTTTTT.

CDR3 DNA sequence: TGCAGCGTTCGATTTGGGAACACTGAAGCTTTCTTT. Amino acids: CSVRFGNTEAFF. J is TRBJ1-1 and V is TRBV29-1; D is unresolved. The V end lost 5 bases, the J end lost 1 base, and 8 bases lay between the germline ends. Germline CDR1 reads SQVTM; CDR2 reads ANQGSEA. The CDR3 is 12 amino acids.

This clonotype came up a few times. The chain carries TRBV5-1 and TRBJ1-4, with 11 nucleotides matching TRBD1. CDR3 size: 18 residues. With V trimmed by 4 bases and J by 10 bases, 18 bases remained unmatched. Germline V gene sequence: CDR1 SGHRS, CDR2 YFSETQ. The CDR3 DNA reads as TGCGCCAGCAGCATTAATTCCCCCGGACAGGGGGCCCCCGGAAAACTGTTTTTT. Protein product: CASSINSPGQGAPGKLFF.